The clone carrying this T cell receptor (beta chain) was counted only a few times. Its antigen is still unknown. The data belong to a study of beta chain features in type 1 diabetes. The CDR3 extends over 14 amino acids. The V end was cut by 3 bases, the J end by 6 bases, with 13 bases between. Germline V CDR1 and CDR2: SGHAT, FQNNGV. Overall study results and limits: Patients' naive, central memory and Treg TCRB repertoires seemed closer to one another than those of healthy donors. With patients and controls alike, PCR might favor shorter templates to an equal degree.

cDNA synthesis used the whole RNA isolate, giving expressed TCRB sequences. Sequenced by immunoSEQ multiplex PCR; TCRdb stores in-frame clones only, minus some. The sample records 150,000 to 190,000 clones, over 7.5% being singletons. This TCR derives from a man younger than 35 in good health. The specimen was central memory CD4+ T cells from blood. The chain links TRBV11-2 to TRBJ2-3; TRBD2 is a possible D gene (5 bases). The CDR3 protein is CASSFNPTGDTQYF. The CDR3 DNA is TGTGCCAGCAGCTTCAATCCTACGGGGGATACGCAGTATTTT.